The next 30 T cell receptor beta chains were all read from a single sample in a study of T cell repertoires in cytomegalovirus infection (dated by TCRdb to about 2019). The reads were generated on an Illumina HiSeq 1500. TCRdb passed the public sequencing reads through fastp at Q25 and MiXCR, retaining productive beta sequences. Each record represents a unique CDR3 protein, reported with the most common genes and DNA among its rows. Across this sample there are approximately 750,000 distinct CDR3 sequences, with 35% seen only once. The leading ten clones occupy about 2.8% of the sample. Sequencing input: PBMCs. The receptors were gathered from a human donor in good health (CMV status not recorded). Some clones in this sample may be carry-over from other donors' samples.

Ten or more counts support this clonotype. This chain connects TRBV12-3 or TRBV12-4 to TRBJ2-3; no clear D gene. The CDR3 is made up of 15 amino acids. The V end lost 3 bases, the J end lost 1 base, and 11 bases lay between the germline ends. CDR3 protein: CASSLGPTGTDTQYF. DNA of the CDR3: TGTGCCAGCAGTTTGGGCCCCACGGGCACAGATACGCAGTATTTT.

This clonotype was seen a handful of times. This sequence joins TRBV11-3 and TRBJ2-1; D uncertain. V dropped 4 bases and J dropped 10 bases, with 14 bases sitting between them. This CDR3 has 13 residues. The germline gives CDR1 SGHNT, CDR2 YENEEA. The CDR3 is CASSSRSFAEQFF. In nucleotides, the CDR3 is TGTGCCAGCAGCTCCAGGTCCTTCGCCGAGCAGTTCTTC.

This clonotype appeared a few times. This chain joins TRBV19 and TRBJ1-4; a possible D gene is TRBD1 (5 bases). CDR1 is LNHDA and CDR2 is SQIVND in the germline V gene (reference sequence). Trimming took 3 bases from V and 7 from J, leaving 24 bases between them. CDR3 length: 18 residues. Written as DNA, the CDR3 is TGTGCCAGTAGTATTAACGGGCATCGTTCTGGGGCGGTTGAAAAACTGTTTTTT. Translation gives CASSINGHRSGAVEKLFF. Complete variable domain (other parts from reference TRBV19 and TRBJ1-4): DGGITQSPKYLFRKEGQNVTLSCEQNLNHDAMYWYRQDPGQGLRLIYYSQIVNDFQKGDIAEGYSVSREKKESFPLTVTSAQKNPTAFYLCASSINGHRSGAVEKLFFGSGTQLSVL.

Turning to this clonotype: A junction boundary mismatches the germline segment, possibly from a read error. The CDR3 region has the DNA TGTGCCAGCAGTTTAAGACAAGGTAACACTGAAGCTTTATTT. This translates into CASSLRQGNTEALF. The V and J genes are TRBV12-3 or TRBV12-4 and TRBJ1-1; no definite D call. The CDR3 is made up of 14 amino acids.

This sequence joins TRBV20-1 and TRBJ2-4; D not certain. V lost 7 bases to trimming and J lost 0 bases, with 10 bases between them. The CDR3 loop spans 13 amino acids. CDR1 is DFQATT, CDR2 SNEGSKA, per germline (reference sequence). CDR3 loop: CSDLAIAKNIQYF. The CDR3 DNA reads TGCAGTGATTTGGCAATAGCCAAAAACATTCAGTACTTC.

This clonotype was seen a few times. The rearrangement uses TRBV28 and TRBJ2-4; 10 bases line up with TRBD1. Trimming at V came to 6 bases and at J to 7 bases, leaving 9 bases not matched to a gene. The CDR3 runs 15 residues. CDR1 is MDHEN and CDR2 is SYDVKM in the germline V gene. CDR3 in amino acids: CASRQTGGWQNIQYF. The CDR3 DNA reads as TGTGCCAGCAGACAGACAGGGGGCTGGCAGAACATTCAGTACTTC.

About this clonotype: An end of the junction does not agree with germline; a read error may underlie this. V usage is TRBV28 and J usage is TRBJ2-5, with 9 nucleotides matching TRBD1. Germline loops: CDR1 MDHEN, CDR2 SYDVKM. CDR3 length: 15 amino acids. CDR3: CASSIRRTGVESQYF. The CDR3 coding sequence is TGTGCCAGCAGTATCCGACGGACAGGGGTAGAGTCCCAGTACTTC.

V is TRBV6-2 or TRBV6-3 and J is TRBJ1-5, with D possibly matching TRBD1 (5 bases). Germline V gene sequence: CDR1 MNHEY, CDR2 SVGEGT. Trimming cost V 8 bases and J 0 bases, with 11 bases left between them. The CDR3 spans 14 residues. CDR3 sequence (DNA): TGTGCCAGCTGGACAATTTCTAGCAATCAGCCCCAGCATTTT. Residues: CASWTISSNQPQHF.

The rearrangement uses TRBV5-6 and TRBJ2-3, with 10 bases lining up with TRBD2. The CDR3 has 16 residues. V dropped 4 bases and J dropped 2; count of bases not matched to a gene: 7. Per germline, CDR1 SGHDT and CDR2 YYEEEE. CDR3 in DNA: TGTGCCAGCAGCCGGTGGACTAGCGGCAACACAGATACGCAGTATTTT. The encoded protein is CASSRWTSGNTDTQYF. Complete variable domain (other parts from reference TRBV5-6 and TRBJ2-3): DAGVTQSPTHLIKTRGQQVTLRCSPKSGHDTVSWYQQALGQGPQFIFQYYEEEERQRGNFPDRFSGHQFPNYSSELNVNALLLGDSALYLCASSRWTSGNTDTQYFGPGTRLTVL.

The chain has TRBV7-9 and TRBJ1-4, with 10 bases matching TRBD1. There are 16 residues in the CDR3. J gave up 6 bases and V 6 bases, and 10 bases lay outside the gene matches. Germline V gene sequence: CDR1 SEHNR, CDR2 FQNEAQ (reference sequence). The CDR3: CASSRRRQGADEKLFF. Written as DNA, the CDR3 is TGTGCCAGCAGTCGAAGAAGACAGGGGGCCGATGAAAAACTGTTTTTT.

This clonotype was found many times. This chain uses TRBV7-2 with TRBJ2-7; 7 nucleotides match TRBD2. The V and J ends lost 2 bases and 0 bases, in that order; junction bases with no gene match: 4. Germline V lookup: CDR1 SGHTA, CDR2 FQGNSA. CDR3 length: 15 residues. As DNA, the CDR3 is TGTGCCAGCAGCTTATCCCTAGCGGTCTCCTACGAGCAGTACTTC. Translating it yields CASSLSLAVSYEQYF.

This chain connects TRBV11-2 to TRBJ1-3, with TRBD1 matching 8 bases. Per germline, CDR1 SGHAT and CDR2 FQNNGV. V trimming: 6 bases; J trimming: 0 bases; junction bases outside the gene matches: 4. The CDR3 has 15 amino acids. The CDR3 loop is CASRSDRGSGNTIYF. CDR3 DNA sequence: TGTGCCAGCAGATCCGACAGGGGCTCTGGAAACACCATATATTTT. Together with reference TRBV11-2 and TRBJ1-3, the CDR3 gives the full variable domain: EAGVAQSPRYKIIEKRQSVAFWCNPISGHATLYWYQQILGQGPKLLIQFQNNGVVDDSQLPKDRFSAERLKGVDSTLKIQPAKLEDSAVYLCASRSDRGSGNTIYFGEGSWLTVV.

As regards this clonotype: A much bigger clone sits one base away, suggesting this may be a read error. V is TRBV7-2 and J is TRBJ2-5; TRBD1 might be the D (6 bases). This CDR3 has 15 amino acids. Germline CDR1 is SGHTA and CDR2 is FQGNSA. The CDR3: CASSLGGTIQETKYF. The CDR3 bases are TGTGCCAGCAGCTTAGGGGGGACAATTCAAGAGACCAAGTACTTC.

The gene calls are TRBV25-1 and TRBJ2-3; 12 nucleotides line up with TRBD2. CDR3 length: 16 residues. Germline CDR1 reads MGHDK; CDR2 reads SYGVNS. V gave up 2 bases and J gave up 2 bases; unmatched junction bases: 2. The CDR3 DNA is TGTGCCAGCAGTGAAAGGACTAGCGGGAACACAGATACGCAGTATTTT. This codes for CASSERTSGNTDTQYF. Filled out from reference TRBV25-1 and TRBJ2-3, the complete variable domain reads EADIYQTPRYLVIGTGKKITLECSQTMGHDKMYWYQQDPGMELHLIHYSYGVNSTEKGDLSSESTVSRIRTEHFPLTLESARPSHTSQYLCASSERTSGNTDTQYFGPGTRLTVL.

The chain employs TRBV19 and TRBJ2-7, with 8 bases aligning to TRBD2. This CDR3 contains 14 residues. V lost 6 bases, J lost 4 bases, and 8 bases stayed unmatched. Germline V gene sequence: CDR1 LNHDA, CDR2 SQIVND (reference sequence). The CDR3 loop reads CASSPLAGTYEQYF. For the CDR3, the DNA is TGTGCCAGTAGCCCCTTAGCGGGGACTTACGAGCAGTACTTC.

The chain links TRBV12-3 or TRBV12-4 to TRBJ1-2; unclear D gene. The CDR3 spans 14 residues. V lost 8 bases, J lost 4 bases, and 17 bases lay in between. Here the CDR3 reads CASGVRERGYGYTF. CDR3 coding DNA: TGTGCCAGCGGCGTGAGGGAACGGGGCTATGGCTACACCTTC.

This clonotype appeared many times. The chain carries TRBV28 and TRBJ1-5, with TRBD1 matching over 8 bases. Germline V gene sequence: CDR1 MDHEN, CDR2 SYDVKM. CDR3 length: 14 residues. V lost 7 bases and J lost 4; bases outside the gene matches: 6. CDR3 DNA: TGTGCCAGCACGACAGGGGTCTTAAATCAGCCCCAGCATTTT. This gives the protein CASTTGVLNQPQHF.

The chain employs TRBV12-3 or TRBV12-4 and TRBJ2-1; 7 positions agree with TRBD1. The CDR3 runs 13 residues. Trimming cost V 5 bases and J 15 bases; bases outside gene matches: 13. CDR3 in DNA: TGTGCCAGCAGTGACCGGGACAGCCGCACGGGGTTCTTC. It specifies CASSDRDSRTGFF.

The chain employs TRBV7-9 and TRBJ1-6; D is possibly TRBD1 (6 bases). The V gene lost 0 bases and the J gene lost 3 bases, with 21 bases spanning the gap. CDR1 and CDR2 from the germline V gene are SEHNR and FQNEAQ (reference sequence). The CDR3 has 20 amino acids. The CDR3 spells CASSLANPAVNRVYNSPLHF. The CDR3 bases are TGTGCCAGCAGCTTAGCGAATCCGGCCGTAAACAGGGTCTATAATTCACCCCTCCACTTT.

This clonotype was seen only a few times. The chain carries TRBV10-2 and TRBJ1-5; 7 bases fit TRBD1. The ends lost 2 bases at V and 3 bases at J; junction bases unmatched: 7. CDR3 length: 16 residues. CDR1 WSHSY and CDR2 SAAADI come from the germline V gene. CDR3 amino acids: CASSEDRVNYNQPQHF. CDR3 DNA: TGCGCCAGCAGTGAGGACAGGGTAAATTACAATCAGCCCCAGCATTTT.

The rearrangement joins TRBV19 to TRBJ1-2; D gene ambiguous. The CDR3 spans 17 residues. Germline lookup yields CDR1 LNHDA and CDR2 SQIVND (reference sequence). V was shortened by 5 bases and J by 8 bases, with 27 bases between the two germline ends. The CDR3 protein is CASSFGVGQAKSKGYTF. Here the CDR3 DNA reads TGTGCCAGTAGTTTCGGAGTAGGCCAGGCTAAGTCAAAGGGCTACACCTTC.

The chain links TRBV20-1 to TRBJ2-5, with a possible D match to TRBD2 (5 bases). V lost 2 bases and J lost 9, with 13 bases in between. CDR1 is DFQATT, CDR2 SNEGSKA, per germline (reference sequence). This CDR3 spans 12 amino acids. CDR3 protein: CSARNNPGSQYF. Written as DNA, the CDR3 is TGCAGTGCTAGAAATAACCCGGGGTCCCAGTACTTC.

This clonotype was found a few times. This chain uses TRBV7-6 with TRBJ2-7; 7 bases are a match to TRBD1. This CDR3 region has 15 residues. Germline V gene sequence: CDR1 SGHVS, CDR2 FNYEAQ. V shed 3 bases, J shed 4 bases, and the junction held 9 bases outside the gene matches. CDR3 nucleotides: TGTGCCAGCAGCTTGGGTGACAGGGCACAGTACGAGCAGTACTTC. Translation gives CASSLGDRAQYEQYF. Looking up the rest from reference TRBV7-6 and TRBJ2-7 gives the full variable domain: GAGVSQSPRYKVTKRGQDVALRCDPISGHVSLYWYRQALGQGPEFLTYFNYEAQQDKSGLPNDRFSAERPEGSISTLTIQRTEQRDSAMYRCASSLGDRAQYEQYFGPGTRLTVT.

This CDR3 reads CASSLVGGEQLSSYEQYF. CDR3 sequence (DNA): TGTGCCAGCAGTTTAGTAGGCGGCGAACAGTTGAGCTCCTACGAGCAGTACTTC. The chain is built from TRBV28 and TRBJ2-7; D remains ambiguous. CDR3 size: 18 residues. Trimming shortened V by 2 bases and J by 0 bases, and 20 bases separated the two germline ends. Germline values: CDR1 MDHEN, CDR2 SYDVKM.

This sequence joins TRBV6-5 and TRBJ2-3, with D maybe TRBD1 (6 bases). The germline V gene has CDR1 MNHEY and CDR2 SVGAGI. The CDR3 consists of 15 residues. Deletions cut 2 bases from V and 2 bases from J, with 11 bases between. As DNA, the CDR3 is TGTGCCAGCAGTTACACGGACAGATACACAGATACGCAGTATTTT. It yields the protein CASSYTDRYTDTQYF.

The gene calls are TRBV19 and TRBJ2-7; no reliable D call. The CDR3 length is 13 residues. Germline CDR1 is LNHDA and CDR2 is SQIVND (reference sequence). Trimming removed 6 bases at V and 1 base at J, with 10 bases between. The CDR3 here is CASRDWRSYEQYF. The DNA of the CDR3 is TGTGCCAGTAGAGACTGGAGATCCTACGAGCAGTACTTC.

This clonotype was seen only a few times. The rearrangement joins TRBV28 to TRBJ1-1; D uncertain. The CDR3 has 18 residues. Germline V gives CDR1 MDHEN, CDR2 SYDVKM. The germline V and J ends were trimmed by 3 bases and 0 bases, with 20 bases remaining between them. The CDR3 coding sequence is TGTGCCAGCAGTTTGTTCTTCGCGACGGCTAACATGAACACTGAAGCTTTCTTT. It specifies CASSLFFATANMNTEAFF.

The chain recombines TRBV19 with TRBJ2-5, with D hard to call. CDR3 size: 14 residues. Trimming took off 4 bases at V and 4 bases at J, with 13 bases between the two ends. The germline CDR1 and CDR2 sequences are LNHDA and SQIVND (reference sequence). The CDR3 region has the DNA TGTGCCAGTAGTAAGTGGTTGGATCGAGAGACCCAGTACTTC. The encoded protein is CASSKWLDRETQYF.

This CDR3 reads CASSLSGWLNQPQHF. In DNA form, the CDR3 reads TGTGCCAGCAGTTTATCGGGATGGTTGAATCAGCCCCAGCATTTT. The V and J genes are TRBV12-3 or TRBV12-4 and TRBJ1-5, with unresolved D. The CDR3 has 15 amino acids. V was pared by 2 bases and J by 4 bases, with 12 bases between.

In its sample, this clonotype was seen many times. The CDR3 is CASSLTGNNQPQHF. CDR3 DNA sequence: TGTGCCAGCAGCTTGACAGGGAACAATCAGCCCCAGCATTTT. The chain couples TRBV7-9 to TRBJ1-5, with 7 bases matching TRBD1. This CDR3 is 14 amino acids long. Germline V lookup: CDR1 SEHNR, CDR2 FQNEAQ (reference sequence). The V segment lost 3 bases and the J segment 3 bases; nucleotides outside the gene matches: 2.